A single sample is the source of the 10 T cell receptor beta chains below, sequenced in a study of chemoradiotherapy in HPV16-positive cancers. Assay: immunoSEQ multiplex PCR; the TCRdb copy retains only in-frame clones and omits some. The sample holds around 2,000 clones, around 80% seen once. This material consisted of tumor tissue, taken from a patient who underwent chemoradiotherapy. These receptor sequences come from a human donor with HPV-associated anogenital cancer.

With regard to this clone: The germline gene is not matched at one end of the junction; a read error may be the cause. Other nucleotide sequences in the sample specify the same CDR3. The CDR3 DNA reads as TGCGCCAGCAGTGACTCTACCACCGGGGAGCTGTTTTTT. Amino acids: CASSDSTTGELFF. The V gene is TRBV6-4, the J gene TRBJ2-2; unclear D gene. Germline V gene lookup returns CDR1 MRHNA and CDR2 SNTAGT. This CDR3 has 13 amino acids.

The chain has TRBV30 and TRBJ1-5; no definite D call. Trimming pared 1 base from V and 10 bases from J, leaving 14 bases between. There are 13 residues in the CDR3. The germline V gene encodes CDR1 GTSNPN and CDR2 SVGIG (reference sequence). The DNA for the CDR3 is TGTGCCTGGAGTGGTGCGGATCTCCAACCCCAGCATTTT. Its translation is CAWSGADLQPQHF.

The chain recombines TRBV11-2 with TRBJ2-3; no reliable D call. CDR1 is SGHAT, CDR2 FQNNGV, per germline. V lost 1 base, J lost 2 bases, and 10 bases lay in between. This CDR3 spans 15 amino acids. The CDR3 loop is CASSLGSGLTDTQYF. CDR3 bases: TGTGCCAGCAGCTTAGGGTCTGGGCTCACAGATACGCAGTATTTT. Using reference TRBV11-2 and TRBJ2-3 for the parts outside the CDR3, the full variable domain is EAGVAQSPRYKIIEKRQSVAFWCNPISGHATLYWYQQILGQGPKLLIQFQNNGVVDDSQLPKDRFSAERLKGVDSTLKIQPAKLEDSAVYLCASSLGSGLTDTQYFGPGTRLTVL.

The chain carries TRBV19 and TRBJ1-5, with 8 bases aligning to TRBD1. Unmatched junction bases numbered 6, after V lost 1 base and J lost 7 bases. The CDR3 totals 15 residues. The germline V gene has CDR1 LNHDA and CDR2 SQIVND (reference sequence). The CDR3, as DNA: TGTGCCAGTAGTATAGGGCAGGGGGCTGGACAGCCCCAGCATTTT. Amino acids: CASSIGQGAGQPQHF.

As DNA, the CDR3 is TGTGCCAGCAGCATCACTAGCGGGAGGGCCGAGGAGCAGTTCTTC. It encodes CASSITSGRAEEQFF. The chain combines TRBV7-9 with TRBJ2-1, with TRBD2 identical over 13 bases. This CDR3 comprises 15 residues. V lost 5 bases to trimming and J lost 10 bases; unmatched junction nucleotides: 8. Looked up from germline, CDR1 is SEHNR and CDR2 is FQNEAQ (reference sequence).

The rearrangement links TRBV6-4 to TRBJ1-2; D perhaps matches TRBD1 (5 bases). Germline-derived CDR1 and CDR2 are MRHNA and SNTAGT. The CDR3 consists of 11 residues. Trimming took off 6 bases at V and 4 bases at J, with 6 bases between the two ends. In DNA form, the CDR3 reads TGTGCCAGCAGGGACACCTATGGCTACACCTTC. It translates to CASRDTYGYTF.

The rearrangement uses TRBV30 and TRBJ2-2; D unclear. The CDR3 has 11 amino acids. Germline CDR1 GTSNPN, CDR2 SVGIG (reference sequence). The V end lost 0 bases, the J end lost 5 bases, and 1 base lay between the germline ends. CDR3 residues: CAWSVTGELFF. Here the CDR3 DNA reads TGTGCCTGGAGTGTTACCGGGGAGCTGTTTTTT. Complete variable domain (other parts from reference TRBV30 and TRBJ2-2): SQTIHQWPATLVQPVGSPLSLECTVEGTSNPNLYWYRQAAGRGLQLLFYSVGIGQISSEVPQNLSASRPQDRQFILSSKKLLLSDSGFYLCAWSVTGELFFGEGSRLTVL.

The chain has TRBV5-1 and TRBJ1-2, with D unclear. This CDR3 has 14 amino acids. Germline V gives CDR1 SGHRS, CDR2 YFSETQ. V gave up 0 bases and J gave up 2 bases, with 8 bases separating them. In DNA form, the CDR3 reads TGCGCCAGCAGCTTGGCAGTATCCAACTATGGCTACACCTTC. This gives the protein CASSLAVSNYGYTF.

J is TRBJ2-3 and V is TRBV2; TRBD2 matches at 8 bases. Germline CDR1 reads SNHLY; CDR2 reads FYNNEI. V dropped 7 bases and J dropped 5; count of bases not matched to a gene: 14. The CDR3 totals 16 residues. Here the CDR3 reads CASIRGRGGQGDTQYF. Here the CDR3 DNA reads TGTGCCAGCATCCGCGGACGGGGGGGCCAAGGAGATACGCAGTATTTT.

V gene TRBV5-4 combines with J gene TRBJ2-1, with 7 bases matching TRBD2. The J segment lost 3 bases and the V segment lost 4 bases, leaving 7 bases of the junction unmatched. The CDR3 runs 15 residues. Per the germline V gene, CDR1 is SGHNT and CDR2 is YYREEE (reference sequence). In nucleotides, the CDR3 is TGTGCCAGCAGCATGAGCGGGGTTAACTACAATGAGCAGTTCTTC. As protein: CASSMSGVNYNEQFF.